This record covers a single T cell receptor beta chain. Its cognate antigen is unknown. This sample was included in a study of siplizumab effects on memory and regulatory T cells. Findings of the study overall: A minor fraction of alloreactive clones, and no more, mapped to unstimulated subsets. Alloreactive sequences that could be traced to unstimulated CD4+ memory cells showed a significant reduction under siplizumab. Among mappable alloreactive CD4+ clones, the Treg-derived fraction averaged approximately 69% with siplizumab versus approximately 26% in controls.

Sequenced by immunoSEQ multiplex PCR; TCRdb stores in-frame clones only, minus some. Of approximately 100,000 clones in the sample, about nine tenths were seen once. CDR1 and CDR2 (germline): LNHDA, SQIVND (reference sequence). The CDR3 runs to 14 residues. Trimming removed 2 bases from V and 6 bases from J, with 14 bases in between. The sample comprised non-Treg CD4+ T cells sorted from blood. This TCR derives from a human donor in good health. The chain uses TRBV19 and TRBJ2-7, with D possibly matching TRBD2 (6 bases). The CDR3 DNA follows: TGTGCCAGTAGTATAAGAGGAGGGCCGTCCGAGCAGTACTTC. Translated: CASSIRGGPSEQYF.